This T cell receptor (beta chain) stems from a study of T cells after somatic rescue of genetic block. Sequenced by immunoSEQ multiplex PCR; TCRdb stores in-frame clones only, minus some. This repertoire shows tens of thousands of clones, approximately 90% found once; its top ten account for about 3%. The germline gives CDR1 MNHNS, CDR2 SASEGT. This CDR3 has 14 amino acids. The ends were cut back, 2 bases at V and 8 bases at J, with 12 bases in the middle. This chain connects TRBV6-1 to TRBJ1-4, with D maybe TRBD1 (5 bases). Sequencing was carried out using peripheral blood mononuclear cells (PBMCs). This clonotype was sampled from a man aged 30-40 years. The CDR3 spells CASSEWGPAEKLFF. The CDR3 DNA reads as TGTGCCAGCAGTGAATGGGGACCGGCGGAAAAACTGTTTTTT.